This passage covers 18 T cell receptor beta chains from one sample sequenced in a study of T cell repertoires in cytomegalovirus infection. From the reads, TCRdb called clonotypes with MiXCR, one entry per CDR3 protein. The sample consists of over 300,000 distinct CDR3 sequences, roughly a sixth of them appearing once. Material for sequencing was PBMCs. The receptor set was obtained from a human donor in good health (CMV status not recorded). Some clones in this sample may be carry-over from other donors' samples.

CDR3 residues: CASSLASMTQGTNTEAFF. The CDR3 DNA follows: TGCGCCAGCAGCTTGGCCTCAATGACACAGGGGACGAACACTGAAGCTTTCTTT. This rearrangement joins TRBV5-1 to TRBJ1-1, with 7 bases identical to TRBD1. Germline CDR1 reads SGHRS; CDR2 reads YFSETQ. The CDR3 has 18 residues. V trimming: 0 bases; J trimming: 1 base; junction bases outside the gene matches: 12.

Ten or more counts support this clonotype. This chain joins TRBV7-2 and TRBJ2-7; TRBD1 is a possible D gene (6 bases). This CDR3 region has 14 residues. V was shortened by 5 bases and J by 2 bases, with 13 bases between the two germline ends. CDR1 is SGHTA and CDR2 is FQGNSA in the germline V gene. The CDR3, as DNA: TGTGCCAGCAGCCCACAGGGTGGAGCCTACGAGCAGTACTTC. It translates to CASSPQGGAYEQYF.

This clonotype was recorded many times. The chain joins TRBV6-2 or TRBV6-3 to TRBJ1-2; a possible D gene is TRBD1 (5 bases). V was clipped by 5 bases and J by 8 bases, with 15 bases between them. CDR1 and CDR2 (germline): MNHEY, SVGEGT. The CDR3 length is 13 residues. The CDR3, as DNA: TGTGCCAGCAGTCGGGACGGCCGGAGGGGCTACACCTTC. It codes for CASSRDGRRGYTF.

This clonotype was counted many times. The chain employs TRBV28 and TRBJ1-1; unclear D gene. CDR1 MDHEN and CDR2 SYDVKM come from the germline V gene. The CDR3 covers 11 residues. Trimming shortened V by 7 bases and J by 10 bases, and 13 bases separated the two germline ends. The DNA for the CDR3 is TGTGCCAGCACGGACCCCAGGAGAGCTTTCTTT. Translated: CASTDPRRAFF.

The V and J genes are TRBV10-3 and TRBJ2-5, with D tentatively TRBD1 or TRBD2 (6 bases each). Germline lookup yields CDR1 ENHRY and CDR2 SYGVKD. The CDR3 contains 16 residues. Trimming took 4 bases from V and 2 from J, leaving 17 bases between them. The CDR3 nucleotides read TGTGCCATCAGTGCTGGAGGGGGGCGCGGTCAAGAGACCCAGTACTTC. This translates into CAISAGGGRGQETQYF.

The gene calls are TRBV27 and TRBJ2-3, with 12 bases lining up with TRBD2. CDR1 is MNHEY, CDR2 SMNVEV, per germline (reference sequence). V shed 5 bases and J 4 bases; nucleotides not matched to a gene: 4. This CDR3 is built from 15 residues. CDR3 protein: CASSPRLAGADTQYF. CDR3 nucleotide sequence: TGTGCCAGCAGTCCCCGACTAGCGGGGGCAGATACGCAGTATTTT.

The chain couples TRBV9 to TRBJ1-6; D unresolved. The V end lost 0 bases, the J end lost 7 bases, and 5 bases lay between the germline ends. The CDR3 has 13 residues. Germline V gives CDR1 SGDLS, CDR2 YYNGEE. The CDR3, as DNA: TGTGCCAGCAGCGTAGGAGGGAATTCACCCCTCCACTTT. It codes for CASSVGGNSPLHF.

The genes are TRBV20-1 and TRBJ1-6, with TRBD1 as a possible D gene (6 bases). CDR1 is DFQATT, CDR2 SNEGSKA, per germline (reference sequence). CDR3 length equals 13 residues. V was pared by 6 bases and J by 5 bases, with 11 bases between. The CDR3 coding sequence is TGCAGTGCGCAGGACAGCGATAATTCACCCCTCCACTTT. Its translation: CSAQDSDNSPLHF.

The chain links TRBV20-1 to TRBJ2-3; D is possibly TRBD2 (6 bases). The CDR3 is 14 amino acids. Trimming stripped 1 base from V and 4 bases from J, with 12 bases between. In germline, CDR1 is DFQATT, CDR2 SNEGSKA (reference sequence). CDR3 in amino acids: CSARASESADTQYF. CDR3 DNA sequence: TGCAGTGCTAGAGCTAGCGAATCGGCAGATACGCAGTATTTT.

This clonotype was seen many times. The CDR3 DNA follows: TGTGCCAGCAGTTTAGGCCTGGCCTACGAGCAGTACTTC. Protein product: CASSLGLAYEQYF. The chain combines TRBV12-3 or TRBV12-4 with TRBJ2-7, with D unclear. Trimming removed 1 base at V and 2 bases at J, with 6 bases between. The CDR3 totals 13 residues.

The CDR3 loop reads CATHADEAFF. As DNA, the CDR3 is TGTGCCACCCACGCAGATGAAGCTTTCTTT. The V and J genes are TRBV27 and TRBJ1-1; no reliable D call. Between the trimmed V and J ends, which lost 10 bases and 7 bases, there was a span of 10 bases. Germline loops: CDR1 MNHEY, CDR2 SMNVEV (reference sequence). This CDR3 region has 10 residues.

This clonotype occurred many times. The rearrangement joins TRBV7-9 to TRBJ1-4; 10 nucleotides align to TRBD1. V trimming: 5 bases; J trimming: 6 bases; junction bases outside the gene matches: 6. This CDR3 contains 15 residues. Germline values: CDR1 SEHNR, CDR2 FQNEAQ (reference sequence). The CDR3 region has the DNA TGTGCCAGCAGCGACAGACAGGGGGCGGATGAAAAACTGTTTTTT. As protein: CASSDRQGADEKLFF.

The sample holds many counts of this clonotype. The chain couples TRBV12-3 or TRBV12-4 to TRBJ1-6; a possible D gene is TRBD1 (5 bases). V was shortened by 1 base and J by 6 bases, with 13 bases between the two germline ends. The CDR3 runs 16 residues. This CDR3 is CASSLDGAAFNSPLHF. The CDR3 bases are TGTGCCAGCAGTTTAGATGGGGCAGCCTTTAATTCACCCCTCCACTTT.

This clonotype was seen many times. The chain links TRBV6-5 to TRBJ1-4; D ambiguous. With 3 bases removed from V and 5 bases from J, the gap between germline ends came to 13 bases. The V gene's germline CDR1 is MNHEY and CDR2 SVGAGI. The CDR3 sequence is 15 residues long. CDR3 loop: CASSYSGRTNEKLFF. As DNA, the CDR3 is TGTGCCAGCAGTTATTCGGGTCGGACGAATGAAAAACTGTTTTTT.

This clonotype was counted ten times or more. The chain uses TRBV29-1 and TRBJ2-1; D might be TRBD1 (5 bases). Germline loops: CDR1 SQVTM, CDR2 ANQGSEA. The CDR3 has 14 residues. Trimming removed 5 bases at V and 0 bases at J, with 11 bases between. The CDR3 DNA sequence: TGCAGCGTTCGAACAGGTGACTCCTACAATGAGCAGTTCTTC. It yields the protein CSVRTGDSYNEQFF.

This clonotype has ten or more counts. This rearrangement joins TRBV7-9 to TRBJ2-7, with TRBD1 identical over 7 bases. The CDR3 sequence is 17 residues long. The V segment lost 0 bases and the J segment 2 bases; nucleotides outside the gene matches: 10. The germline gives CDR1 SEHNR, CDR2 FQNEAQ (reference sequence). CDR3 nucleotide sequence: TGTGCCAGCAGCTTAGCCTTCGACAGGGATACAACCTACGAGCAGTACTTC. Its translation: CASSLAFDRDTTYEQYF.

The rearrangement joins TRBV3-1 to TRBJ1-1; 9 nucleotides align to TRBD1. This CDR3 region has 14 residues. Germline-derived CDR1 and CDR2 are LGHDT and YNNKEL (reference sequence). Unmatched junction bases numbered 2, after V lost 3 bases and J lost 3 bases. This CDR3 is CASSQRDRDTEAFF. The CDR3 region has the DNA TGTGCCAGCAGCCAGCGGGACAGGGACACTGAAGCTTTCTTT.

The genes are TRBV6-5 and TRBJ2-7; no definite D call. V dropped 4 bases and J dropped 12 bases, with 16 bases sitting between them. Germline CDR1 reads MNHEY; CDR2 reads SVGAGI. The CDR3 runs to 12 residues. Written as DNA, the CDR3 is TGTGCCAGCAGTTCCCAAGGCAATTCAGTGTACTTC. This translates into CASSSQGNSVYF.